A single sample is the source of the 18 T cell receptor beta chains below, sequenced in a study of neoadjuvant anti-PD-1 for oral cavity cancer (dated by TCRdb to about 2021). The library relied on the immunoSEQ multiplex PCR assay. TCRdb obtained this table from immuneACCESS and retained in-frame rearrangements with V and J assigned. These tables miss some clones; where compared with another copy, unresolved V genes account for less than half of the shortfall, and the remainder is unexplained. Across this sample there are 9,500 to 12,000 clones, with roughly half seen only once. The ten largest account for 26% of the sample. The label giving this sample's time point can be read as: before neoadjuvant nivolumab. The sample consisted of tumor tissue, taken before nivolumab (anti-PD-1) treatment. The receptor set was obtained from a person aged 35-79 years with oral cavity squamous cell carcinoma.

The chain employs TRBV19 and TRBJ2-3; D is perhaps TRBD1 (6 bases). Germline assignment: CDR1 LNHDA and CDR2 SQIVND (reference sequence). This CDR3 is built from 15 residues. Between the trimmed V and J ends, which lost 3 bases and 3 bases, there was a span of 13 bases. The CDR3, as DNA: TGTGCCAGTAGTATTCAGGGGATTTGGACAGATACGCAGTATTTT. It specifies CASSIQGIWTDTQYF.

The chain links TRBV27 to TRBJ2-6; a weak D match, TRBD1 (6 bases). V lost 1 base and J 0 bases, leaving 13 bases between the germline ends. The CDR3 length is 18 residues. Germline CDR1 is MNHEY and CDR2 is SMNVEV (reference sequence). CDR3 loop: CASSLYSGHYSGANVLTF. The CDR3 nucleotides read TGTGCCAGCAGTTTATACTCGGGACACTACTCTGGGGCCAACGTCCTGACTTTC.

This clone was counted once. The J gene is TRBJ2-1, the V gene TRBV9, with TRBD1 identical over 7 bases. The CDR3 runs 15 residues. The ends lost 4 bases at V and 2 bases at J; junction bases unmatched: 6. Germline loops: CDR1 SGDLS, CDR2 YYNGEE. CDR3 DNA sequence: TGTGCCAGCAGCCCGAGGGACAGCGCCTACAATGAGCAGTTCTTC. Protein sequence: CASSPRDSAYNEQFF.

This clone was seen a handful of times. J is TRBJ2-7 and V is TRBV18; the D gene is possibly TRBD1 (6 bases). Germline lookup yields CDR1 KGHSH and CDR2 LQKENI. V was cut by 3 bases and J by 1 base, with 13 bases left in between. CDR3 length: 15 amino acids. In nucleotides, the CDR3 is TGTGCCAGCTCACCGTCCAGGGGCTCATCCTACGAGCAGTACTTC. It translates to CASSPSRGSSYEQYF.

The rearrangement joins TRBV5-4 to TRBJ1-4; TRBD1 aligns across 8 bases. The germline CDR1 and CDR2 sequences are SGHNT and YYREEE (reference sequence). Germline trimming cut 2 bases from V and 8 bases from J; bases unmatched to any gene: 8. This CDR3 spans 15 amino acids. In nucleotides, the CDR3 is TGTGCCAGCAGCTTCGGGCAGGGGGCCAGGGAAAAACTGTTTTTT. Protein product: CASSFGQGAREKLFF.

The genes are TRBV4-3 and TRBJ1-1; the match to TRBD1 covers 7 bases. The V and J ends lost 1 base and 8 bases, in that order; junction bases with no gene match: 7. The CDR3 consists of 14 residues. Germline V gene sequence: CDR1 LGHNA, CDR2 YSLEER. The DNA for the CDR3 is TGCGCCAGCAGCCAAGTATACAGGGGAGAAGAAGCTTTCTTT. Amino acid sequence: CASSQVYRGEEAFF.

This chain joins TRBV6-1 and TRBJ2-5; a possible D gene is TRBD2 (6 bases). The V gene lost 3 bases and the J gene lost 5 bases, with 16 bases spanning the gap. The germline CDR1 and CDR2 sequences are MNHNS and SASEGT. This CDR3 comprises 15 residues. The CDR3 sequence is CASSDGGAGGETQYF. As DNA, the CDR3 is TGTGCCAGCAGTGATGGCGGGGCTGGGGGGGAGACCCAGTACTTC.

This chain joins TRBV5-6 and TRBJ1-4, with D possibly TRBD1 on 6 matching bases. CDR3 size: 15 residues. Trimming pared 3 bases from V and 3 bases from J, leaving 12 bases between. CDR1 and CDR2 (germline): SGHDT, YYEEEE. CDR3 residues: CASSSTGLANEKLFF. The DNA for the CDR3 is TGTGCCAGCAGCTCAACAGGGCTAGCTAATGAAAAACTGTTTTTT.

The V gene is TRBV9, the J gene TRBJ2-1, with a possible D match to TRBD2 (6 bases). V was trimmed by 4 bases and J by 2 bases, leaving 13 bases between them. The germline CDR1 and CDR2 sequences are SGDLS and YYNGEE. The CDR3 runs to 15 residues. The CDR3 loop reads CASSQSSVPYNEQFF. CDR3 DNA: TGTGCCAGCAGCCAATCTAGCGTTCCCTACAATGAGCAGTTCTTC.

The chain recombines TRBV11-2 with TRBJ1-3, with a possible D match to TRBD1 (6 bases). V gave up 1 base and J gave up 2 bases, with 15 bases separating them. Germline loops: CDR1 SGHAT, CDR2 FQNNGV. The CDR3 length is 17 residues. In DNA, the CDR3 is TGTGCCAGCAGCTTAGGGTTCAGGGGAGCTGCTGGAAACACCATATATTTT. Translation gives CASSLGFRGAAGNTIYF.

This chain uses TRBV5-1 with TRBJ2-5; 12 positions match TRBD2. This CDR3 contains 19 residues. Looked up from germline, CDR1 is SGHRS and CDR2 is YFSETQ. Germline trimming cut 4 bases from V and 2 bases from J; bases unmatched to any gene: 15. The CDR3 region has the DNA TGCGCCAGCAGCCCCCTGGTTGCTAGCGGGGGGGCGGGGCAAGAGACCCAGTACTTC. Translated: CASSPLVASGGAGQETQYF.

The chain couples TRBV14 to TRBJ2-7; 14 nucleotides line up with TRBD2. V lost 4 bases, J lost 12 bases, and 8 bases stayed unmatched. Germline CDR1 is SGHDN and CDR2 is FVKESK. The CDR3 runs 14 residues. The CDR3 region has the DNA TGTGCCAGCAGCCCCTTGGGACTAGCGGGGGCCCCGTACTTC. Amino acid sequence: CASSPLGLAGAPYF.

In this sample, this clone turned up a few times. J is TRBJ2-2 and V is TRBV19; D might be TRBD1 (5 bases). Germline CDR1 reads LNHDA; CDR2 reads SQIVND (reference sequence). The V end lost 4 bases, the J end lost 4 bases, and 13 bases lay between the germline ends. This CDR3 region has 15 residues. CDR3 nucleotides: TGTGCCAGTAGTACCGGCAGGGCGCCCACCGGGGAGCTGTTTTTT. This codes for CASSTGRAPTGELFF.

A few counts support this clone. CDR3 nucleotide sequence: TGTGCCAGCAGCCTGGCGTGGGGACCTGAAGCTTTCTTT. Its protein is CASSLAWGPEAFF. This chain joins TRBV5-6 and TRBJ1-1, with a weak D call TRBD1 (5 bases). The CDR3 consists of 13 residues. Per germline, CDR1 SGHDT and CDR2 YYEEEE. The germline V and J ends were trimmed by 4 bases and 6 bases, with 13 bases remaining between them.

The V and J genes are TRBV19 and TRBJ1-2; 10 nucleotides match TRBD1. Germline V CDR1 and CDR2: LNHDA, SQIVND (reference sequence). With 1 base clipped from V and 6 bases from J, the junction kept 2 bases outside the gene matches. This CDR3 contains 14 residues. The CDR3 DNA follows: TGTGCCAGTAGTATAGTCGGGACAGGGGATGGCTACACCTTC. It translates to CASSIVGTGDGYTF.

Only a few counts were recorded for this clone. The chain links TRBV6-5 to TRBJ2-3, with D possibly called TRBD1 or TRBD2 (5 bases each). Germline values: CDR1 MNHEY, CDR2 SVGAGI. This CDR3 contains 15 residues. Trimming stripped 6 bases from V and 8 bases from J, with 21 bases between. The CDR3 coding sequence is TGTGCCAGCAGACCCCCGGGGCTAACCCTAGGTACGCAGTATTTT. Translating gives CASRPPGLTLGTQYF.

This sequence joins TRBV5-1 and TRBJ2-1; D gene unclear. Germline lookup yields CDR1 SGHRS and CDR2 YFSETQ. V dropped 0 bases and J dropped 5 bases, with 6 bases sitting between them. The CDR3 runs 13 residues. As DNA, the CDR3 is TGCGCCAGCAGCTTGGGCAGAGACAATGAGCAGTTCTTC. This encodes CASSLGRDNEQFF. The full variable domain, completed using reference TRBV5-1 and TRBJ2-1, is KAGVTQTPRYLIKTRGQQVTLSCSPISGHRSVSWYQQTPGQGLQFLFEYFSETQRNKGNFPGRFSGRQFSNSRSEMNVSTLELGDSALYLCASSLGRDNEQFFGPGTRLTVL.

The rearrangement links TRBV19 to TRBJ1-2; D may be TRBD1 (5 bases). V dropped 3 bases and J dropped 5 bases, with 16 bases sitting between them. This CDR3 region has 15 residues. In germline, CDR1 is LNHDA, CDR2 SQIVND (reference sequence). CDR3 sequence: CASSMAGTGGYGYTF. DNA of the CDR3: TGTGCCAGTAGTATGGCCGGGACGGGGGGATATGGCTACACCTTC. Supplemented by reference TRBV19 and TRBJ1-2, the full variable domain reads DGGITQSPKYLFRKEGQNVTLSCEQNLNHDAMYWYRQDPGQGLRLIYYSQIVNDFQKGDIAEGYSVSREKKESFPLTVTSAQKNPTAFYLCASSMAGTGGYGYTFGSGTRLTVV.